A selection of T cell receptor beta chains follows, all from one sample in a study of T cells in Graves' hyperthyroidism and ophthalmopathy. TCRdb re-called the multiplex PCR reads with MiXCR, one entry per CDR3 protein. Found here are more than 550,000 distinct CDR3 sequences, just under 45% of them singletons; the top ten hold less than 8.5%. The sequenced sample consisted of peripheral blood or thyroid tissue (not recorded which). The receptors originated from an adult man with Graves' disease, either hyperthyroidism or ophthalmopathy (not recorded which). Each CDR3 is given with its conserved first and last residue. A D gene is named only where the DNA matches it firmly. Not all rows give a size; the values are once, few, many and, for expanded clones, a class.

V: TRBV15; J: TRBJ1-5; size: few; D: TRBD1; DNA: TGTGCCACCAGCAGAGATTATCAGGGAGGGGGCGATCAGCCCCAGCATTTT; CDR3: CATSRDYQGGGDQPQHF
V: TRBV9; J: TRBJ2-7; size: NA; D: NA; DNA: TGTGCCAGCAGCTCGACGTTCGATCGGGATGGCTACGAGCAGTACTTC; CDR3: CASSSTFDRDGYEQYF
V: TRBV20-1; J: TRBJ2-5; size: many; D: NA; DNA: TGCAGTGCTGCACAGGGTAGGGAGACCCAGTACTTC; CDR3: CSAAQGRETQYF
V: TRBV7-3; J: TRBJ2-7; size: NA; D: TRBD2; DNA: TGTGCCAGCAGCTTTTTGGCGGGAGAACCCTACGAGCAGTACTTC; CDR3: CASSFLAGEPYEQYF
V: TRBV7-9; J: TRBJ2-5; size: many; D: TRBD1; DNA: TGTGCCAGCAGCTACGGACAGGTCCAAGAGACCCAGTACTTC; CDR3: CASSYGQVQETQYF
V: TRBV20-1; J: TRBJ1-1; size: NA; D: NA; DNA: TGCAGTGCTAGAACGTCGCGGGGACTCACTGAAGCTTTCTTT; CDR3: CSARTSRGLTEAFF
V: TRBV20-1; J: TRBJ1-1; size: NA; D: NA; DNA: TGCAGTGCTAGCGGACGGAACACTGAAGCTTTCTTT; CDR3: CSASGRNTEAFF
V: TRBV2; J: TRBJ1-1; size: NA; D: NA; DNA: TGTGCCAGCGCAGGGGATACTGAAGCTTTCTTT; CDR3: CASAGDTEAFF
V: TRBV24-1; J: TRBJ1-2; size: many; D: NA; DNA: TGTGCCACCAGTGACTGGTCCTTCGGCTACACCTTC; CDR3: CATSDWSFGYTF
V: TRBV10-3; J: TRBJ2-7; size: NA; D: NA; DNA: TGTGCCATCAGCCCTGACCGGGGGCAGTACTTC; CDR3: CAISPDRGQYF
V: TRBV27; J: TRBJ1-4; size: once; D: TRBD1; DNA: TGTGCCAGCAGTTTACTGCCAGGGGGTGAAAAACTGTTTTTT; CDR3: CASSLLPGGEKLFF
V: TRBV5-4; J: TRBJ1-2; size: few; D: TRBD1; DNA: TGTGCCAGCAGTTCAGGGACAGGGTGGGGCTACACCTTC; CDR3: CASSSGTGWGYTF
V: TRBV7-2; J: TRBJ1-2; size: many; D: NA; DNA: TGTGCCAGCAGCGACCACCTAACAGGAAACTATGGCTACACCTTC; CDR3: CASSDHLTGNYGYTF
V: TRBV12-3/TRBV12-4; J: TRBJ2-5; size: NA; D: TRBD2; DNA: TGTGCCAGCAGTTACGGACTAGCGGGGGGGAGAGAGACCCAGTACTTC; CDR3: CASSYGLAGGRETQYF
V: TRBV7-9; J: TRBJ1-5; size: many; D: NA; DNA: TGTGCCAGCAGCTTTTATAGCAATCAGCCCCAGCATTTT; CDR3: CASSFYSNQPQHF
V: TRBV5-1; J: TRBJ1-6; size: many; D: TRBD1; DNA: TGCGCCAGCAGCCCGGGACAGGTTGAGTCACCCCTCCACTTT; CDR3: CASSPGQVESPLHF
V: TRBV7-8; J: TRBJ2-7; size: many; D: NA; DNA: TGTGCCAGCAGCCTCCGGGGCGACTCCTACGAGCAGTACTTC; CDR3: CASSLRGDSYEQYF
V: TRBV2; J: TRBJ2-7; size: few; D: TRBD2; DNA: TGTGCCAGCCTATCCCTGGGACTAGCGGGACGCGCCTCCTACGAGCAGTACTTC; CDR3: CASLSLGLAGRASYEQYF
V: TRBV10-1; J: TRBJ1-1; size: few; D: NA; DNA: TGCGCCAGCAGTGACAATTATGGTATAGCTGAAGCTTTCTTT; CDR3: CASSDNYGIAEAFF
V: TRBV2; J: TRBJ2-7; size: many; D: NA; DNA: TGCGCCAGCAGCCCCACCTACGAGCAGTACTTC; CDR3: CASSPTYEQYF
V: TRBV29-1; J: TRBJ1-2; size: NA; D: TRBD1; DNA: TGCAGCGTTGAGCGGACAGGGACTGGCTACACCTTC; CDR3: CSVERTGTGYTF
V: TRBV7-8; J: TRBJ1-1; size: NA; D: NA; DNA: TGTGCCAGCAGCTTTTGGGAGGCCACTGAAGCTTTCTTT; CDR3: CASSFWEATEAFF
V: TRBV10-3; J: TRBJ2-7; size: NA; D: NA; DNA: TGTGCCATCAGTGGCCCCGGACACTACGAGCAGTACTTC; CDR3: CAISGPGHYEQYF
V: TRBV7-2; J: TRBJ1-1; size: NA; D: NA; DNA: TGTGCCAGCGTTGACTTCGGGTTACGTTTTGAAGCTTTCTTT; CDR3: CASVDFGLRFEAFF